A selection of T cell receptor beta chains follows, all from one sample in a study of graft-versus-host responses after intestinal transplantation. No cognate antigen is known for these TCRs. TCRdb's copy holds only in-frame clones and misses some; the assay was immunoSEQ multiplex PCR. Here the sample spans 95,000 to 130,000 clones, approximately 90% being singletons. The starting material was unstimulated CD4+ T cells sorted from spleen or lymph node cells, obtained before intestinal transplant. The receptor source for this set is a human donor who received an intestinal transplant. Each CDR3 is given with its conserved first and last residue. A D gene is named only where the DNA matches it firmly. Some rows mark clone size as missing; the rest say once, few, many or name a class of expanded clone.

TRBJ1-4	TRBD1	TRBV7-9	.	TGTGCCAGCAGCTTCCGGGACAGTAATGAAAAACTGTTTTTT	CASSFRDSNEKLFF
TRBJ1-1	.	TRBV18	.	TGTGCCAGCTCACCAACCTTGGGGGGGAACACTGAAGCTTTCTTT	CASSPTLGGNTEAFF
TRBJ1-2	.	TRBV19	once	TGTGCCAGTAGTACCCGTCGCGACAGAAACTATGGCTACACCTTC	CASSTRRDRNYGYTF
TRBJ1-3	TRBD1	TRBV5-4	.	TGTGCCAGCAGCCCCACACCGGGACAGGGAAACACCATATATTTT	CASSPTPGQGNTIYF
TRBJ2-3	.	TRBV30	.	TGTGCCTGGAGTGTAAGGGCACAGGGCACAGATACGCAGTATTTT	CAWSVRAQGTDTQYF
TRBJ1-1	TRBD1	TRBV28	.	TGTGCCAGCAGTTCCGGGACAGGCCCCCTTAACACTGAAGCTTTCTTT	CASSSGTGPLNTEAFF
TRBJ2-3	.	TRBV6-5	.	TGTGCCAGCACTGCCGGGAGTCCCACAGATACGCAGTATTTT	CASTAGSPTDTQYF
TRBJ2-3	.	TRBV18	.	TGTGCCAGCTCCCCGTCGCCGGGTACGCAGTATTTT	CASSPSPGTQYF
TRBJ2-7	TRBD1	TRBV5-1	.	TGCGCCAGCAGCTTGACAGGGACAGGGCAAGCCTACGAGCAGTACTTC	CASSLTGTGQAYEQYF
TRBJ2-7	TRBD2	TRBV9	.	TGTGCCAGCAGCGTCGGACTAGCGGGAGTGGACGAGCAGTACTTC	CASSVGLAGVDEQYF